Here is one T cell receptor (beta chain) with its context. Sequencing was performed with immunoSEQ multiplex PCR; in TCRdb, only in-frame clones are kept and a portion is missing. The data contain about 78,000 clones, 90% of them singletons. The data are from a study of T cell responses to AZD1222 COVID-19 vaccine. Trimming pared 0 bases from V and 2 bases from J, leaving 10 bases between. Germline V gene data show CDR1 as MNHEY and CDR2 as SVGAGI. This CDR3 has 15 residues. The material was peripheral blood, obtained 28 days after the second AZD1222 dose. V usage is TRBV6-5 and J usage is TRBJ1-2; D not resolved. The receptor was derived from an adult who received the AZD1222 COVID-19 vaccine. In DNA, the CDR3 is TGTGCCAGCAGTTACTCGCCTTACGGAAACTATGGCTACACCTTC. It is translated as CASSYSPYGNYGYTF.